The 26 T cell receptor beta chains presented below share a single source sample, sequenced in a study of blood T cell repertoires in COVID-19. Method: immunoSEQ multiplex PCR; TCRdb's copy keeps in-frame clones and lacks some. The sample yields roughly 110,000 clones, approximately 88% seen once. The sequenced material came from peripheral blood. The receptors stem from a woman aged 70-85 years with acute or convalescent COVID-19.

The rearrangement links TRBV5-1 to TRBJ1-1; 8 bases are a match to TRBD1. This CDR3 has 16 residues. The V segment lost 4 bases and the J segment 0 bases; nucleotides outside the gene matches: 8. Per germline, CDR1 SGHRS and CDR2 YFSETQ. The CDR3 loop is CASSLRTGSLNTEAFF. CDR3 nucleotides: TGCGCCAGCAGCCTGAGGACAGGGAGCCTGAACACTGAAGCTTTCTTT.

V and J are TRBV6-1 and TRBJ1-2; 10 bases are shared with TRBD1. V was pared by 3 bases and J by 3 bases, with 7 bases of the junction left unmatched. The germline V gene has CDR1 MNHNS and CDR2 SASEGT. This CDR3 is built from 16 residues. The CDR3 DNA follows: TGTGCCAGCAGTGAGGTGACAGGGGGCGCTTACTATGGCTACACCTTC. Protein: CASSEVTGGAYYGYTF.

The V and J genes are TRBV7-3 and TRBJ2-1; 13 bases agree with TRBD2. The CDR3 has 20 amino acids. V lost 1 base to trimming and J lost 0 bases; unmatched junction nucleotides: 9. Germline V gene data show CDR1 as SGHTA and CDR2 as FQGTGA. CDR3 sequence: CASSLSSGTSGASSYNEQFF. The DNA of the CDR3 is TGTGCCAGCAGCTTAAGTTCCGGGACTAGCGGGGCCAGCTCCTACAATGAGCAGTTCTTC.

This sequence joins TRBV30 and TRBJ1-1, with TRBD1 matching over 8 bases. The J segment lost 1 base and the V segment lost 4 bases, leaving 5 bases of the junction unmatched. Germline V lookup: CDR1 GTSNPN, CDR2 SVGIG (reference sequence). CDR3 length: 14 amino acids. The CDR3 loop reads CAWKGDRRNTEAFF. As DNA, the CDR3 is TGTGCCTGGAAGGGGGACAGGAGGAACACTGAAGCTTTCTTT.

This chain links TRBV6-5 with TRBJ1-1; 10 nucleotides align to TRBD1. The trim removed 4 bases at V and 5 bases at J, leaving 1 base unmatched. The CDR3 length is 13 residues. The germline V gene has CDR1 MNHEY and CDR2 SVGAGI. CDR3 bases: TGTGCCAGCAGTTCGGGACAGGGGACTGAAGCTTTCTTT. It encodes CASSSGQGTEAFF.

In its sample, this clone was seen once. The genes are TRBV5-1 and TRBJ2-1; D is unresolved. The CDR3 spans 14 residues. V shed 1 base and J shed 5 bases, with 10 bases lying between them. CDR1 is SGHRS, CDR2 YFSETQ, per germline. The CDR3 coding sequence is TGCGCCAGCAGCTTGAACAGTCCTGACAATGAGCAGTTCTTC. This translates into CASSLNSPDNEQFF.

The chain carries TRBV5-5 and TRBJ2-7; 9 bases align to TRBD1. The germline CDR1 and CDR2 sequences are SGHKS and YYEKEE (reference sequence). CDR3 length: 15 residues. J was trimmed by 4 bases and V by 0 bases; bases with no gene match: 5. This CDR3 is CASSLAWGQGYEQYF. DNA for the CDR3: TGTGCCAGCAGCTTGGCTTGGGGACAGGGATACGAGCAGTACTTC.

This clone showed up just a few times. The chain couples TRBV6-1 to TRBJ1-3; D call uncertain. Germline V gene lookup returns CDR1 MNHNS and CDR2 SASEGT. The CDR3 is 15 residues long. Trimming left V 2 bases short and J 0 bases short, with 8 bases between. CDR3 nucleotide sequence: TGTGCCAGCAGTGAACCAGGCAGCTCTGGAAACACCATATATTTT. Protein sequence: CASSEPGSSGNTIYF.

The rearrangement uses TRBV24-1 and TRBJ2-1; no clear D. The CDR3 consists of 13 residues. Looked up from germline, CDR1 is KGHDR and CDR2 is SFDVKD. Trimming shortened V by 2 bases and J by 2 bases, and 3 bases separated the two germline ends. Here the CDR3 DNA reads TGTGCCACCAGTGATTCAACCTACAATGAGCAGTTCTTC. Translation gives CATSDSTYNEQFF.

This clone was seen a single time. The chain employs TRBV5-8 and TRBJ2-7; 7 positions match TRBD2. Germline V CDR1 and CDR2: SGHTS, YDEGEE. V gave up 4 bases and J gave up 0 bases; unmatched junction bases: 10. CDR3 length equals 16 residues. The DNA for the CDR3 is TGTGCCAGCAGCAGGTCCTTCGGGGGGTTCTCCTACGAGCAGTACTTC. This gives the protein CASSRSFGGFSYEQYF.

The rearrangement joins TRBV21-1 to TRBJ2-7; TRBD2 is taken as the D call from the table, unchecked against the DNA. TRBV21-1 is termed a pseudogene. CDR3 length equals 17 residues. CDR3 DNA: TGTGCCAGCAGCAAAGACGGGCTAGCGGGACGGTTCTACGAGCAGTACTTC. This sequence encodes CASSKDGLAGRFYEQYF.

V and J are TRBV30 and TRBJ2-5; 7 bases agree with TRBD1. CDR3 size: 12 residues. CDR1 GTSNPN and CDR2 SVGIG come from the germline V gene (reference sequence). Unmatched junction bases numbered 4, after V lost 3 bases and J lost 6 bases. CDR3 sequence: CAWRTGSQTQYF. CDR3 in DNA: TGTGCCTGGAGGACAGGGTCTCAGACCCAGTACTTC.

The rearrangement joins TRBV6-5 to TRBJ2-1, with 11 positions matching TRBD2. Losses at the gene ends were 6 bases for V and 6 bases for J; bases not matched to a gene: 4. The CDR3 is 14 residues long. Germline V CDR1 and CDR2: MNHEY, SVGAGI. CDR3 in amino acids: CASSSSGGLNEQFF. The CDR3 DNA is TGTGCCAGCAGCTCTAGCGGGGGGCTCAATGAGCAGTTCTTC.

The chain joins TRBV4-2 to TRBJ2-7; the match to TRBD2 covers 11 bases. The CDR3 has 16 residues. Germline CDR1 reads LGHNA; CDR2 reads YNFKEQ. Germline trimming cut 1 base from V and 0 bases from J; bases unmatched to any gene: 2. The CDR3 sequence: CASSQVAGGNSYEQYF. CDR3 coding DNA: TGTGCCAGCAGCCAAGTAGCGGGGGGGAACTCCTACGAGCAGTACTTC.

V is TRBV6-5 and J is TRBJ2-7; 10 bases are shared with TRBD1. CDR1 and CDR2 from the germline V gene are MNHEY and SVGAGI. This CDR3 is 16 amino acids long. Unmatched junction bases numbered 7, after V lost 0 bases and J lost 5 bases. For the CDR3, the DNA is TGTGCCAGCAGTTACTCGACGGGACAGGGGTTCGACGAGCAGTACTTC. It yields the protein CASSYSTGQGFDEQYF.

The chain links TRBV19 to TRBJ2-1, with TRBD2 as a possible D gene (5 bases). The CDR3 loop spans 15 amino acids. V was pared by 0 bases and J by 7 bases, with 13 bases between. Germline CDR1 and CDR2: LNHDA and SQIVND (reference sequence). The CDR3 is CASSIDLGVWNEQFF. The CDR3 coding sequence is TGTGCCAGTAGTATAGACTTGGGAGTTTGGAATGAGCAGTTCTTC.

This rearrangement joins TRBV6-1 to TRBJ1-1; D not certain. From germline, CDR1 is MNHNS and CDR2 SASEGT. The V end was cut by 3 bases, the J end by 2 bases, with 10 bases between. The CDR3 has 14 amino acids. CDR3 bases: TGTGCCAGCAGTGATCCCCAGATAAACACTGAAGCTTTCTTT. Amino acid sequence: CASSDPQINTEAFF.

The V gene is TRBV5-1, the J gene TRBJ1-1; D is ambiguous. The CDR3 has 14 residues. Trimming pared 4 bases from V and 0 bases from J, leaving 10 bases between. Germline-derived CDR1 and CDR2 are SGHRS and YFSETQ. This CDR3 reads CASSVTSLNTEAFF. The DNA of the CDR3 is TGCGCCAGCAGCGTGACTAGTCTGAACACTGAAGCTTTCTTT.

The chain is built from TRBV5-1 and TRBJ2-1; 9 nucleotides line up with TRBD1. Germline lookup yields CDR1 SGHRS and CDR2 YFSETQ. The CDR3 consists of 16 residues. The V segment lost 4 bases and the J segment 10 bases; nucleotides outside the gene matches: 15. CDR3 coding DNA: TGCGCCAGCAGCCCAGGGACAGGGTTAAACAATGGCGAGCAGTTCTTC. Translated: CASSPGTGLNNGEQFF.

This chain connects TRBV2 to TRBJ1-3; TRBD1 matches at 7 bases. CDR1 and CDR2 from the germline V gene are SNHLY and FYNNEI. Unmatched junction bases numbered 3, after V lost 1 base and J lost 0 bases. The CDR3 sequence is 16 residues long. The CDR3 sequence is CASSEVGQVSGNTIYF. DNA for the CDR3: TGTGCCAGCAGTGAAGTCGGACAGGTCTCTGGAAACACCATATATTTT.

The CDR3 protein is CASRVPRRPDTQYF. In DNA form, the CDR3 reads TGCGCCAGCAGGGTCCCGCGGCGCCCAGATACGCAGTATTTT. The J gene is TRBJ2-3, the V gene TRBV10-1; D is uncertain. The CDR3 totals 14 residues. Germline V CDR1 and CDR2: WNHNN, SYGVQD (reference sequence). V lost 6 bases and J lost 4, with 14 bases in between.

This clone has more than one count but fewer than ten. This rearrangement joins TRBV20-1 to TRBJ1-1; TRBD1 might be the D (6 bases). The length of the CDR3 is 14 residues. Looked up from germline, CDR1 is DFQATT and CDR2 is SNEGSKA (reference sequence). Trimming cost V 3 bases and J 5 bases, with 16 bases left between them. CDR3 in amino acids: CSASARQVRTEAFF. Written as DNA, the CDR3 is TGCAGTGCTAGTGCTAGACAGGTCCGGACTGAAGCTTTCTTT.

The rearrangement joins TRBV14 to TRBJ2-1, with D uncertain. This CDR3 has 14 residues. Germline V CDR1 and CDR2: SGHDN, FVKESK. The V end lost 1 base, the J end lost 10 bases, and 14 bases lay between the germline ends. CDR3: CASSQVRSAGEQFF. The DNA of the CDR3 is TGTGCCAGCAGCCAAGTCAGGTCGGCTGGAGAGCAGTTCTTC. The entire variable domain, with the rest obtained from reference TRBV14 and TRBJ2-1, is as follows: EAGVTQFPSHSVIEKGQTVTLRCDPISGHDNLYWYRRVMGKEIKFLLHFVKESKQDESGMPNNRFLAERTGGTYSTLKVQPAELEDSGVYFCASSQVRSAGEQFFGPGTRLTVL.

The chain employs TRBV6-2 or TRBV6-3 and TRBJ2-1; TRBD2 agrees at 10 bases. In germline, CDR1 is MNHEY, CDR2 SVGEGT. The J segment lost 10 bases and the V segment lost 0 bases, leaving 9 bases of the junction unmatched. This CDR3 has 16 residues. The CDR3 DNA reads TGTGCCAGCAGTTACTCGGCGGGACTAGCGTCCAGCGAGCAGTTCTTC. Protein sequence: CASSYSAGLASSEQFF.

This chain connects TRBV10-1 to TRBJ2-3, with 8 positions matching TRBD2. Germline-derived CDR1 and CDR2 are WNHNN and SYGVQD (reference sequence). The CDR3 is made up of 13 amino acids. J was trimmed by 14 bases and V by 3 bases; bases with no gene match: 10. The CDR3 sequence: CASSELLAAPRYF. In DNA form, the CDR3 reads TGCGCCAGCAGTGAACTACTAGCGGCCCCCAGGTATTTT.

This chain joins TRBV2 and TRBJ1-1; D possibly corresponds to TRBD1 (5 bases). Trimming pared 4 bases from V and 0 bases from J, leaving 6 bases between. Looked up from germline, CDR1 is SNHLY and CDR2 is FYNNEI. CDR3 size: 13 residues. The CDR3 spells CASSGQMNTEAFF. DNA of the CDR3: TGTGCCAGCAGTGGACAGATGAACACTGAAGCTTTCTTT.